Listed below are T cell receptor beta chains from one sample, sequenced in a study of CD8+CD57+ T cells in acquired aplastic anemia. MiXCR, applied by TCRdb to the reads, yields one record per CDR3 protein. The sample gives 120,000 or so distinct CDR3 sequences, about two fifths of which show up once; about 2.7% is in the top ten. Sequencing was carried out using sorted CD4+, CD8+, or CD8+CD57+ T cells (not recorded which) from PBMCs. These receptors were obtained from a human donor with aplastic anemia. Each CDR3 is given with its conserved first and last residue. D genes are given only for firm matches. Clone size, where shown, is once, few, many, or a class for clones that have expanded.

d_gene: TRBD2; v_gene: TRBV6-5; j_gene: TRBJ2-3; abundance: few; CDR3nt: TGTGCCAGCAGTTACCGCGGGGGGGCCCGGGCAGATACGCAGTATTTT; CDR3aa: CASSYRGGARADTQYF
d_gene: NA; v_gene: TRBV7-7; j_gene: TRBJ2-1; abundance: many; CDR3nt: TGTGCTAGCAGCTTAACCAGGGCGAATGAGCAGTTCTTC; CDR3aa: CASSLTRANEQFF
d_gene: TRBD1; v_gene: TRBV30; j_gene: TRBJ1-4; abundance: few; CDR3nt: TGTGCCTGGATGGGGACAGGGGACGGAGGAAGGGAAAAACTGTTTTTT; CDR3aa: CAWMGTGDGGREKLFF
d_gene: NA; v_gene: TRBV11-2; j_gene: TRBJ1-6; abundance: NA; CDR3nt: TGTACCAGCAGCCCAAATAATTCGCCCCTCCACTTT; CDR3aa: CTSSPNNSPLHF
d_gene: NA; v_gene: TRBV7-3; j_gene: TRBJ2-5; abundance: NA; CDR3nt: TGTGCCAGCAGCCGAATGCAAGAGACCCAGTACTTC; CDR3aa: CASSRMQETQYF
d_gene: TRBD2; v_gene: TRBV5-1; j_gene: TRBJ2-1; abundance: many; CDR3nt: TGCGCCAGCAGCTTACTAGCGGGGGCTGGTGAGCAGTTCTTC; CDR3aa: CASSLLAGAGEQFF
d_gene: NA; v_gene: TRBV7-2; j_gene: TRBJ1-1; abundance: many; CDR3nt: TGTGCCAGCAGCTTAGGAGGACTTCGGAACACTGAAGCTTTCTTT; CDR3aa: CASSLGGLRNTEAFF
d_gene: TRBD1; v_gene: TRBV19; j_gene: TRBJ2-5; abundance: NA; CDR3nt: TGTGCCAGTACCTCGACAGGGCGCATAGAGACCCAGTACTTC; CDR3aa: CASTSTGRIETQYF
d_gene: NA; v_gene: TRBV9; j_gene: TRBJ2-1; abundance: NA; CDR3nt: TGTGCCAGCAGCAAAAACAGCTACAATGAGCAGTTCTTC; CDR3aa: CASSKNSYNEQFF
d_gene: TRBD2; v_gene: TRBV5-1; j_gene: TRBJ2-1; abundance: many; CDR3nt: TGCGCCAGCAGCTTACCTAGCGGGGGGTGGGATGAGCAGTTCTTC; CDR3aa: CASSLPSGGWDEQFF
d_gene: NA; v_gene: TRBV7-2; j_gene: TRBJ1-6; abundance: NA; CDR3nt: TGTGCCAGCAGGCCACGCCAGGGGAATTCACCCCTCCACTTT; CDR3aa: CASRPRQGNSPLHF
d_gene: NA; v_gene: TRBV20-1; j_gene: TRBJ1-2; abundance: NA; CDR3nt: TGCAGTGCTAGCAACACTTACTCCTATGGCTACACCTTC; CDR3aa: CSASNTYSYGYTF
d_gene: NA; v_gene: TRBV7-6; j_gene: TRBJ2-2; abundance: NA; CDR3nt: TGTGCCAGCAGCTTAGGAGCCCCGAACACCGGGGAGCTGTTTTTT; CDR3aa: CASSLGAPNTGELFF
d_gene: NA; v_gene: TRBV2; j_gene: TRBJ2-4; abundance: few; CDR3nt: TGTGCCAGCAGCGGCGGGGAACAAAACATTCAGTACTTC; CDR3aa: CASSGGEQNIQYF
d_gene: TRBD1; v_gene: TRBV7-9; j_gene: TRBJ1-1; abundance: many; CDR3nt: TGTGCCAGCAGCTTCCCGACAGGGTTGAGCGCTGAAGCTTTCTTT; CDR3aa: CASSFPTGLSAEAFF
d_gene: NA; v_gene: TRBV5-4; j_gene: TRBJ1-4; abundance: NA; CDR3nt: TGTGCCAGCAGCGCAGGGAAGTTTAATGAAAAACTGTTTTTT; CDR3aa: CASSAGKFNEKLFF
d_gene: TRBD1; v_gene: TRBV5-6; j_gene: TRBJ2-2; abundance: few; CDR3nt: TGTGCCAGCAGCCTCAGGACAGGGCGGCGCACCGGGGAGCTGTTTTTT; CDR3aa: CASSLRTGRRTGELFF
d_gene: NA; v_gene: TRBV24-1; j_gene: TRBJ2-1; abundance: once; CDR3nt: TGTGCCACCAGTCGGGGGATCGATGAGCAGTTCTTC; CDR3aa: CATSRGIDEQFF
d_gene: NA; v_gene: TRBV19; j_gene: TRBJ1-3; abundance: many; CDR3nt: TGTGCCAGTAGTATAAGGGTCCGGATAAACGGAAACACCATATATTTT; CDR3aa: CASSIRVRINGNTIYF
d_gene: NA; v_gene: TRBV9; j_gene: TRBJ1-5; abundance: NA; CDR3nt: TGTGCCAGCAGCGTAGCGGGGGGCGGCAATCAGCCCCAGCATTTT; CDR3aa: CASSVAGGGNQPQHF
d_gene: NA; v_gene: TRBV10-2; j_gene: TRBJ1-2; abundance: medium-sized; CDR3nt: TGCGCCAGCAGTGAGCCAGGGGATGGCTACACCTTC; CDR3aa: CASSEPGDGYTF
d_gene: NA; v_gene: TRBV5-5; j_gene: TRBJ1-5; abundance: few; CDR3nt: TGTGCCAGCAGCTCATTAAATGGACAGCTAAATCAGCCCCAGCATTTT; CDR3aa: CASSSLNGQLNQPQHF
d_gene: TRBD1; v_gene: TRBV11-3; j_gene: TRBJ2-3; abundance: many; CDR3nt: TGTGCCAGTAGTAGGGGACAGGGCACAGATACGCAGTATTTT; CDR3aa: CASSRGQGTDTQYF
d_gene: TRBD2; v_gene: TRBV10-2; j_gene: TRBJ2-5; abundance: NA; CDR3nt: TGCGCCAGCAGAGGGGGACTAGTAAAAGAGACCCAGTACTTC; CDR3aa: CASRGGLVKETQYF
d_gene: NA; v_gene: TRBV19; j_gene: TRBJ1-5; abundance: many; CDR3nt: TGTGCCAGTAGTCCTTTAAGGTATAGCAATCAGCCCCAGCATTTT; CDR3aa: CASSPLRYSNQPQHF
d_gene: NA; v_gene: TRBV15; j_gene: TRBJ1-1; abundance: many; CDR3nt: TGTGCCACCAACCGGGACAAGAAATCTGAAGCTTTCTTT; CDR3aa: CATNRDKKSEAFF